Shown below are 19 T cell receptor beta chains from a single sample sequenced in a study of blood T cell repertoires in COVID-19. Sequenced by immunoSEQ multiplex PCR; TCRdb stores in-frame clones only, minus some. The sample consists of a few hundred thousand clones, 75% to 90% of them appearing once. Sequencing used PBMCs or T cells enriched from blood (not recorded which). The receptors here all came from a young man who had recovered from COVID-19.

This chain uses TRBV27 with TRBJ1-1, with D uncertain. CDR3 size: 15 residues. Between the trimmed V and J ends, which lost 3 bases and 1 base, there was a span of 12 bases. The V gene's germline CDR1 is MNHEY and CDR2 SMNVEV (reference sequence). Here the CDR3 DNA reads TGTGCCAGCAGTTTCCTCTTAACAAGGAACACTGAAGCTTTCTTT. Translation: CASSFLLTRNTEAFF.

This sequence joins TRBV28 and TRBJ2-7, with TRBD2 matching 7 bases. Germline V gene sequence: CDR1 MDHEN, CDR2 SYDVKM. The CDR3 covers 13 residues. The V segment lost 10 bases and the J segment 6 bases; nucleotides outside the gene matches: 12. CDR3 amino acids: CAIRGEGHSEQYF. CDR3 in DNA: TGTGCCATCCGGGGGGAGGGGCATAGCGAGCAGTACTTC. Supplemented by reference TRBV28 and TRBJ2-7, the full variable domain reads DVKVTQSSRYLVKRTGEKVFLECVQDMDHENMFWYRQDPGLGLRLIYFSYDVKMKEKGDIPEGYSVSREKKERFSLILESASTNQTSMYLCAIRGEGHSEQYFGPGTRLTVT.

The chain uses TRBV7-3 and TRBJ1-2; D is possibly TRBD1 (6 bases). V dropped 2 bases and J dropped 3 bases, with 10 bases sitting between them. In germline, CDR1 is SGHTA, CDR2 FQGTGA. The CDR3 runs to 14 residues. Here the CDR3 reads CASSLQGRDYGYTF. The CDR3 DNA reads as TGTGCCAGCAGCTTACAGGGGCGAGACTATGGCTACACCTTC. The complete variable domain, with remaining parts taken from reference TRBV7-3 and TRBJ1-2, reads GAGVSQTPSNKVTEKGKYVELRCDPISGHTALYWYRQSLGQGPEFLIYFQGTGAADDSGLPNDRFFAVRPEGSVSTLKIQRTERGDSAVYLCASSLQGRDYGYTFGSGTRLTVV.

On this clone: The sample carries other DNA sequences with the same CDR3. The genes are TRBV5-1 and TRBJ2-2; TRBD1 aligns across 7 bases. V shed 2 bases, J shed 1 base, and the junction held 2 bases outside the gene matches. This CDR3 spans 15 amino acids. Germline CDR1 is SGHRS and CDR2 is YFSETQ. CDR3 bases: TGCGCCAGCAGCTTCAGGACAGGGAACACCGGGGAGCTGTTTTTT. Translated: CASSFRTGNTGELFF.

The chain joins TRBV7-2 to TRBJ2-1, with TRBD2 as a possible D gene (7 bases). The CDR3 has 16 amino acids. CDR1 SGHTA and CDR2 FQGNSA come from the germline V gene. V was clipped by 5 bases and J by 6 bases, with 20 bases between them. The CDR3, as DNA: TGTGCCAGCAGCCCATACCTAGCGGAAGGGGGCAATGAGCAGTTCTTC. It is translated as CASSPYLAEGGNEQFF.

The CDR3 region is CADRQDLSSYNEQFF. In DNA, the CDR3 is TGTGCCGATCGACAGGACCTTAGCTCCTACAATGAGCAGTTCTTC. The chain employs TRBV2 and TRBJ2-1; perhaps TRBD1 as D (6 bases). Per the germline V gene, CDR1 is SNHLY and CDR2 is FYNNEI. The length of the CDR3 is 15 residues. V was cut by 11 bases and J by 0 bases, with 17 bases left in between.

This clone was counted a few times. The chain carries TRBV28 and TRBJ2-1; possible D gene TRBD1, 5 bases. CDR1 and CDR2 (germline): MDHEN, SYDVKM. This CDR3 is 14 amino acids long. Trimming took 5 bases from V and 4 from J, leaving 12 bases between them. The DNA of the CDR3 is TGTGCCAGCAGTACTGGACATAATTACAATGAGCAGTTCTTC. Protein product: CASSTGHNYNEQFF.

The chain employs TRBV11-2 and TRBJ2-1; 9 nucleotides align to TRBD2. The germline V gene has CDR1 SGHAT and CDR2 FQNNGV. The V segment lost 1 base and the J segment 8 bases; nucleotides outside the gene matches: 6. The CDR3 covers 15 residues. CDR3 region: CASSLGPGLADEQFF. The CDR3 DNA reads TGTGCCAGCAGCTTAGGTCCGGGACTAGCAGATGAGCAGTTCTTC.

The J gene is TRBJ2-5, the V gene TRBV7-2; D possibly corresponds to TRBD1 (6 bases). Trimming stripped 5 bases from V and 5 bases from J, with 15 bases between. This CDR3 has 14 residues. The V gene's germline CDR1 is SGHTA and CDR2 FQGNSA. As DNA, the CDR3 is TGTGCCAGCAGCCTCTCGGGACACTCCGAGACCCAGTACTTC. This sequence encodes CASSLSGHSETQYF. Full variable domain (remainder filled in from reference TRBV7-2 and TRBJ2-5): GAGVSQSPSNKVTEKGKDVELRCDPISGHTALYWYRQSLGQGLEFLIYFQGNSAPDKSGLPSDRFSAERTGGSVSTLTIQRTQQEDSAVYLCASSLSGHSETQYFGPGTRLLVL.

J is TRBJ2-3 and V is TRBV3-1 (or the pseudogene TRBV3-2); D perhaps matches TRBD2 (7 bases). V lost 1 base to trimming and J lost 6 bases, with 14 bases between them. CDR1 and CDR2 (germline): LGHDT, YNNKEL (reference sequence). The CDR3 spans 15 residues. CDR3 sequence reads: CASSQGIGGLDTQYF. CDR3 coding DNA: TGTGCCAGCAGCCAAGGGATCGGGGGGCTGGATACGCAGTATTTT.

The chain couples TRBV6-5 to TRBJ1-4; TRBD1 aligns across 8 bases. Germline loops: CDR1 MNHEY, CDR2 SVGAGI. With 4 bases clipped from V and 8 bases from J, the junction kept 6 bases outside the gene matches. The CDR3 spans 14 residues. CDR3 bases: TGTGCCAGCAGTTCCATGTCAGGGGGCGAAAAACTGTTTTTT. It specifies CASSSMSGGEKLFF.

The V call is TRBV28, the J call TRBJ2-1, with TRBD2 matching 14 bases. V gave up 4 bases and J gave up 3 bases; unmatched junction bases: 2. The V gene's germline CDR1 is MDHEN and CDR2 SYDVKM. This CDR3 is 16 amino acids long. This CDR3 is CASSYGTSGGYNEQFF. CDR3 nucleotide sequence: TGTGCCAGCAGTTATGGGACTAGCGGGGGCTACAATGAGCAGTTCTTC.

This clone turned up a few times. V is TRBV27 and J is TRBJ1-5; D remains unclear. Germline CDR1 reads MNHEY; CDR2 reads SMNVEV (reference sequence). Between the trimmed V and J ends, which lost 2 bases and 2 bases, there was a span of 10 bases. This CDR3 spans 15 amino acids. CDR3 DNA: TGTGCCAGCAGTTTAAGTTGGTCAGGCAATCAGCCCCAGCATTTT. Protein: CASSLSWSGNQPQHF.

The chain recombines TRBV5-6 with TRBJ2-3; a possible D gene is TRBD2 (6 bases). V was clipped by 2 bases and J by 4 bases, with 8 bases between them. This CDR3 region has 13 residues. Per the germline V gene, CDR1 is SGHDT and CDR2 is YYEEEE. The CDR3: CASSLLAADTQYF. CDR3 DNA: TGTGCCAGCAGCTTACTAGCTGCAGATACGCAGTATTTT.

The chain uses TRBV14 and TRBJ1-2; TRBD1 might be the D (6 bases). Germline V CDR1 and CDR2: SGHDN, FVKESK. Trimming pared 0 bases from V and 4 bases from J, leaving 12 bases between. This CDR3 has 15 amino acids. The CDR3 sequence is CASSQEGRGGYGYTF. CDR3 nucleotide sequence: TGTGCCAGCAGCCAAGAAGGTAGAGGGGGCTATGGCTACACCTTC. Complete variable domain (other parts from reference TRBV14 and TRBJ1-2): EAGVTQFPSHSVIEKGQTVTLRCDPISGHDNLYWYRRVMGKEIKFLLHFVKESKQDESGMPNNRFLAERTGGTYSTLKVQPAELEDSGVYFCASSQEGRGGYGYTFGSGTRLTVV.

This chain links TRBV6-5 with TRBJ1-1; 7 bases match TRBD1. V shed 7 bases, J shed 0 bases, and the junction held 2 bases outside the gene matches. This CDR3 contains 13 residues. The germline CDR1 and CDR2 sequences are MNHEY and SVGAGI. The CDR3 region has the DNA TGTGCCAGCACGGGACAGTTGAACACTGAAGCTTTCTTT. This encodes CASTGQLNTEAFF.

The chain couples TRBV7-9 to TRBJ1-3, with D unclear. Trimming stripped 0 bases from V and 3 bases from J, with 9 bases between. Germline V lookup: CDR1 SEHNR, CDR2 FQNEAQ (reference sequence). The CDR3 runs 15 residues. CDR3 sequence reads: CASSLARTVGNTIYF. In DNA, the CDR3 is TGTGCCAGCAGCTTAGCGCGAACAGTTGGAAACACCATATATTTT.

The chain has TRBV7-8 and TRBJ2-5, with 10 bases fitting TRBD2. Germline CDR1 and CDR2: SGHVS and FQNEAQ. CDR3 length: 15 residues. V was clipped by 7 bases and J by 5 bases; unmatched bases: 10. CDR3 protein: CASTRDLAGVETQYF. The DNA of the CDR3 is TGTGCCAGCACCCGCGACCTAGCGGGAGTGGAGACCCAGTACTTC.

As concerns this clone: One end of the junction fails to match germline, which may point to a read error. The rearrangement links TRBV28 to TRBJ1-4, with 9 bases aligning to TRBD1. Germline CDR1 and CDR2: MDHEN and SYDVKM. CDR3 size: 14 residues. CDR3 residues: CCTRDRAGNEKLFF. In DNA form, the CDR3 reads TGCTGCACCCGGGACAGGGCTGGTAATGAAAAACTGTTTTTT.